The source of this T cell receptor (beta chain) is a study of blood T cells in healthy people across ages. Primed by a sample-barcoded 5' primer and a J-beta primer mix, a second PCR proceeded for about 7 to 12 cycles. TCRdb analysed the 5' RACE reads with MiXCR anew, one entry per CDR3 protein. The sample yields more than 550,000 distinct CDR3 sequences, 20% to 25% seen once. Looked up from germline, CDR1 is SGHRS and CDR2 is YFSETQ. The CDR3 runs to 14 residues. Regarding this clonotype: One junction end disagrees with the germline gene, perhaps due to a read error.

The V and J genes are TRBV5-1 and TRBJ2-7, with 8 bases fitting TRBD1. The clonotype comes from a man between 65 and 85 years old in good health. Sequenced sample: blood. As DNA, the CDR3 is TGTGCCAGCAGCAGCGGACAGGGAGTTGACGAGCAGTACTTC. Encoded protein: CASSSGQGVDEQYF.